This T cell receptor beta chain appears in the sequencing data of a study of T cells after yellow fever vaccination. TCRdb ran MiXCR on the 5' RACE reads and lists one entry per CDR3 protein. The sample lists about 340,000 distinct CDR3 sequences, around 13% seen once, with around 3% in the top ten. Study findings and constraints: Subsequent booster samples again held most clones from primary vaccination (just under 98% CD4, approximately 86% CD8). There was a possibility that FACS-sorted repertoires contained abundant clonotypes contaminating from the bulk population. Clonotypes appearing in both CD4 and CD8 compartments existed, and their share was small.

This CDR3 region has 15 residues. Looked up from germline, CDR1 is SGHVS and CDR2 is FNYEAQ. V was pared by 0 bases and J by 7 bases, with 13 bases between. This clonotype has ten or more counts. As yet, its antigen is unknown. This material consisted of CD4+ T cells sorted from PBMCs, taken 15 days after the yellow fever booster vaccination. This clonotype originated in a man younger than 30 who received the YFV17D yellow fever vaccine. The chain joins TRBV7-6 to TRBJ1-5; the D is unclear. The CDR3 coding sequence is TGTGCCAGCAGCTTAGCCAGTGGCCTAAACCAGCCCCAGCATTTT. Amino acid sequence: CASSLASGLNQPQHF.